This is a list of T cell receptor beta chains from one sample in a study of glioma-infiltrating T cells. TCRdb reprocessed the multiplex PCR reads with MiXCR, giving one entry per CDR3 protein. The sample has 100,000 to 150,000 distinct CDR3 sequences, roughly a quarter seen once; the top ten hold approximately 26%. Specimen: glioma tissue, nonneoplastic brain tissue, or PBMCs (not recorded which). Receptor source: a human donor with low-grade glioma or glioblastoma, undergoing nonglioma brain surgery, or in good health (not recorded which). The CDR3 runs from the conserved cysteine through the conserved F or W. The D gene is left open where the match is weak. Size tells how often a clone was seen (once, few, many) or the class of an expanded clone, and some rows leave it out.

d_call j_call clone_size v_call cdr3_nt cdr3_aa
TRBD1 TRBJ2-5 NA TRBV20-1 TGCAGTGCTGATGGGACAGCCCAAGAGGAGACCCAGTACTTC CSADGTAQEETQYF
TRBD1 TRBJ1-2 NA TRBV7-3 TGTGCCAGCAGCCCTCCCGGGACAGGGAGAAACTATGGCTACACCTTC CASSPPGTGRNYGYTF
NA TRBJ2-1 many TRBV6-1 TGTGCCAGCAGGTCGGGACCCCATTCGCCTGAGCAGTTCTTC CASRSGPHSPEQFF
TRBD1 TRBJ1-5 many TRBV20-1 TGCAGTGCTCTCCCTTTTTGGACAGGGGATCAGCCCCAGCATTTT CSALPFWTGDQPQHF
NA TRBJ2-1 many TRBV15 TGTGCCACCAGCAGTCTCCAGAGTCGGGGCAATGAGCAGTTCTTC CATSSLQSRGNEQFF
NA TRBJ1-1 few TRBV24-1 TGTGCCACCAGTGTAACTGGCGGCACTGAAGCTTTCTTT CATSVTGGTEAFF
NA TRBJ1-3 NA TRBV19 TGTGCCAGTAGTATCGGGGGGGCGAACACCATATATTTT CASSIGGANTIYF
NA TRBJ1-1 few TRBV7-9 TGTGCCAGCAGCGGCCGAGAAGGGGGTTTTCGGGCTTTCTTT CASSGREGGFRAFF
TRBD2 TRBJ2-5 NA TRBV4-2 TGTGCCAGCAGCCAAGAAGCTGGGACTAGCGGGGGGGAGACCCAGTACTTC CASSQEAGTSGGETQYF
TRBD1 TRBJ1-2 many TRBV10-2 TGCGCCAGCAGTGACACAGGGGATGGCTACACCTTC CASSDTGDGYTF
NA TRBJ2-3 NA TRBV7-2 TGTGCCAGCAGCTTAGGCTTTGCTTCGGGTAATACGCAGTATTTT CASSLGFASGNTQYF
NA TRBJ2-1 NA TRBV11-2 TGTGCCAGCAGCACCACGCCGGGACCCTACAATGAGCAGTTCTTC CASSTTPGPYNEQFF
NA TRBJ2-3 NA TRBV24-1 TGTGCCACCAGTGATTTACCCGGCCTTAGCACAGATACGCAGTATTTT CATSDLPGLSTDTQYF
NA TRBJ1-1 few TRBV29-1 TGCAGCTATAGGAGGGGTCAACGCATGAACACTGAAGCTTTCTTT CSYRRGQRMNTEAFF
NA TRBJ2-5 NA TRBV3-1 TGTGCCAGCGTTCAAACTGAGACCCAGTACTTC CASVQTETQYF
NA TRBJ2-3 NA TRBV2 TGTGCCGCCGGGCAAGTCACAGATACGCAGTATTTT CAAGQVTDTQYF
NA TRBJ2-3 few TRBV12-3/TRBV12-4 TGTGCCAGCAGCTTGTTAGCCTCACTTAAAGATACGCAGTATTTT CASSLLASLKDTQYF
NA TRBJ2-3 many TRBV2 TGTGCCAGCGGAACAGGGCACACAGATACGCAGTATTTT CASGTGHTDTQYF
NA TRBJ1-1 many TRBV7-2 TGTGCCAGCAGCGAGGGACATTCGAACACTGAAGCTTTCTTT CASSEGHSNTEAFF
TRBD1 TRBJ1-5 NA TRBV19 TGTGCCAGTTCCACGACAGGGGCAAATCAGCCCCAGCATTTT CASSTTGANQPQHF
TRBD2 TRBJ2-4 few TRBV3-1 TGTGCCAGCAGCCCGCTCTCTAGCGGGGGCAAAAACATTCAGTACTTC CASSPLSSGGKNIQYF
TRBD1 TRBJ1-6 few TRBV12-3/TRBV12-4 TGTGCCAGCAGTCCGGGACAGGGGGGAGGTTCACCCCTCCACTTT CASSPGQGGGSPLHF
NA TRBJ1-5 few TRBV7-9 TGTGCCAGCAGCCGGGACCCCAATCAGCCCCAGCATTTT CASSRDPNQPQHF
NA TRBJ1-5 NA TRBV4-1 TGCGCCAGCAGCCACCGTTCCGGGACAAAACTTAATCAGCCCCAGCATTTT CASSHRSGTKLNQPQHF
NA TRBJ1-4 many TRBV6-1 TGTGCCAGCAGAACCTCCGCAACTAATGAAAAACTGTTTTTT CASRTSATNEKLFF
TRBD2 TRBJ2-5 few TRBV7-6 TGTGCTAGCAGCTTGGGACTAGCCGGGGAGACCCAGTACTTC CASSLGLAGETQYF
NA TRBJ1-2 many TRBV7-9 TGTGCCAGCAGCACCCGACAGCCGGGTCTTTATGGCTACACCTTC CASSTRQPGLYGYTF
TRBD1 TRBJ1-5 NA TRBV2 TGTGCCAGCAGGGCCCCGGGACAGGGTTACAATCAGCCCCAGCATTTT CASRAPGQGYNQPQHF
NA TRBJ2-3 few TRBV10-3 TGTGCCATCAGGGACAGCACAGATACGCAGTATTTT CAIRDSTDTQYF
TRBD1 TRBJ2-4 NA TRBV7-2 TGTGCCAGCAGCTCCGGGACAGGGGTGCACATTCAGTACTTC CASSSGTGVHIQYF
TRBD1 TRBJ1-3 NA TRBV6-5 TGTGCCAGCAGTTACGCTCCGGACAGGACCTCTGGAAACACCATATATTTT CASSYAPDRTSGNTIYF
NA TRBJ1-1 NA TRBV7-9 TGTGCCAGCAGCTTTTCAGGGACTGAAGCTTTCTTT CASSFSGTEAFF
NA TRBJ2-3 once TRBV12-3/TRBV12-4 TGTGCCAGCAGTTTAAGGCAGGCAAAGTATTTT CASSLRQAKYF
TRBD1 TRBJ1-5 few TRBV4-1 TGCGCCAGCAGCCAAGCCGACGGGACAGGGGGCAATCAGCCCCAGCATTTT CASSQADGTGGNQPQHF
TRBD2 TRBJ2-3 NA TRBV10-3 TGTGCCATCAGTGACCCTGGACTAGCGGGGGTAAACACAGATACGCAGTATTTT CAISDPGLAGVNTDTQYF
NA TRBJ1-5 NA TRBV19 TGTGCCAGTAGTCTATCTTTGGCTTTACCCCAGCATTTT CASSLSLALPQHF
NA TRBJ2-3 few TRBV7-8 TGTGCCAGCAGCGTCATCGGGGGGCCGGGGGTAGATACGCAGTATTTT CASSVIGGPGVDTQYF
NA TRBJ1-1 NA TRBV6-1 TGTGCCAGCACCCCTTGGAGGGCGGACACTGAAGCTTTCTTT CASTPWRADTEAFF
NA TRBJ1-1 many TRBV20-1 TGCAGTGCTAGTCCCAGGAGGAACACTGAAGCTTTCTTT CSASPRRNTEAFF
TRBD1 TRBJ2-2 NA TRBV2 TGTGCCAGCAAACTGACAGGGATCTCCGGGGAGCTGTTTTTT CASKLTGISGELFF
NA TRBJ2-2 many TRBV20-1 TGCAGTGCTAGACAGGGGATCACCGGGGAGCTGTTTTTT CSARQGITGELFF
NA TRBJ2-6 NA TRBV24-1 TGTGCCATCAGTGATCCCGGTAGCTCTGGGGCCAACGTCCTGACTTTC CAISDPGSSGANVLTF
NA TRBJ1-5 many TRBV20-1 TGCAGTGCTAGGTATAGCAATCAGCCCCAGCATTTT CSARYSNQPQHF
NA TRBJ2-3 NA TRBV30 TGTGCCTGGAGTGTGGTAGCGGTCACAGATACGCAGTATTTT CAWSVVAVTDTQYF
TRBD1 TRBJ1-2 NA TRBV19 TGTGCCAGTATCCCCTGGGCAGGGGGCTTTGGCTACACCTTC CASIPWAGGFGYTF
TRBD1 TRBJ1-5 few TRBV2 TGTGCCAGCCAAGGGACAGGGGGCCGCAATCAGCCCCAGCATTTT CASQGTGGRNQPQHF
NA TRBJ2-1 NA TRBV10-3 TGTGCCATCAGTGACCAACAATCCAGGGACGATGAGCAGTTCTTC CAISDQQSRDDEQFF
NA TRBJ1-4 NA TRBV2 TGTGCCAGCAGTGATACCGGGAGTCCCTTTGGAAAACTGTTTTTT CASSDTGSPFGKLFF
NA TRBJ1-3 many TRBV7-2 TGTGCCAGCAGCTTCTCGGCCCTCGAGGTCACCATATATTTT CASSFSALEVTIYF
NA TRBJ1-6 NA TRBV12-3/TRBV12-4 TGTGCCAGCAGTTTAAGGAGGGGACAAGGGAATTCACCCCTCCACTTT CASSLRRGQGNSPLHF
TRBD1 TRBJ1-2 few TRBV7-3 TGTGCCAGCAGCTTTACAGGGGGAAACGGCTACACCTTC CASSFTGGNGYTF
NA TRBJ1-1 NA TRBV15 TGTGCCACCAGCAGAGATCAGGGTGGGAACACTGAAGCTTTCTTT CATSRDQGGNTEAFF
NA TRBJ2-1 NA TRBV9 TGTGCCAGCAGCCAGATAAACAATGAGCAGTTCTTC CASSQINNEQFF
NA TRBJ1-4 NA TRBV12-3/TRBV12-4 TGTGCCAGCAGTTTAGGGAATGAAAAACTGTTTTTT CASSLGNEKLFF